This TCR beta chain was sequenced in a study of blood T cell repertoires in COVID-19. Study context: Sources were T cells, B-cell-depleted T cells, or PBMCs; the material itself was cDNA or gDNA.

Trimming removed 5 bases from V and 4 bases from J, with 14 bases in between. The CDR3 loop spans 14 amino acids. Germline-derived CDR1 and CDR2 are MNHEY and SVGAGI. Data came from immunoSEQ multiplex PCR; TCRdb stores just in-frame clones and leaves some out. The sample has about 130,000 clones; about 86% are singletons. Sequenced sample: peripheral blood. The V and J genes are TRBV6-5 and TRBJ1-2, with D unclear. The sequence derives from a woman older than 75 with acute or convalescent COVID-19. The CDR3 DNA reads TGTGCCAGCAGTCCTACTTTGGGCAGCTATGGCTACACCTTC. This encodes CASSPTLGSYGYTF.